Below are 7 T cell receptor beta chains sequenced from a single sample in a study of Ad26.COV2.S vaccination and SARS-CoV-2 variants (dated by TCRdb to the early 2020s). According to the study, the label for this sample's treatment or condition signals: roughly 18 received Ad26.COV2.S at low or high dose, single or two shots; several received placebo; per-sample allocation not given. For vaccine and placebo recipients, repertoires were sequenced using samples collected on day 63 after the first injection. The method behind the library was the immunoSEQ multiplex PCR assay. TCRdb limited this immuneACCESS table to in-frame rearrangements with V and J called. A share of clones is missing; checked studies link under half to unresolved V genes, and the rest is unexplained. Recorded for this sample are 350,000 to 450,000 clones; about 80% of them occurred a single time. Roughly 7.4% of the sample is held by the ten biggest clonotypes.

The sample consisted of peripheral blood, taken in a trial of Ad26.COV2.S vaccine versus placebo. These receptors all come from a person between 18 and 65 years old who received the Ad26.COV2.S COVID-19 vaccine or a placebo.

The chain uses TRBV14 and TRBJ2-7; D unresolved. CDR3 size: 11 residues. Per the germline V gene, CDR1 is SGHDN and CDR2 is FVKESK. V lost 0 bases and J lost 7, with 4 bases in between. CDR3 loop: CASSQEREQYF. CDR3 DNA sequence: TGTGCCAGCAGCCAAGAGAGGGAGCAGTACTTC.

A single count supports this clone. The chain recombines TRBV12-3 or TRBV12-4 with TRBJ2-7; D is ambiguous. The CDR3 is 12 residues long. V was trimmed by 8 bases and J by 5 bases, leaving 13 bases between them. In DNA form, the CDR3 reads TGTGCCAGCTCGACCCTCATCGACGAGCAGTACTTC. Translating gives CASSTLIDEQYF.

The CDR3 region is CAWARTSWEELFF. CDR3 DNA sequence: TGTGCCTGGGCCCGGACTAGCTGGGAGGAGCTGTTTTTT. The V call is TRBV30, the J call TRBJ2-2; 8 positions agree with TRBD2. In germline, CDR1 is GTSNPN, CDR2 SVGIG (reference sequence). The V segment lost 5 bases and the J segment 10 bases; nucleotides outside the gene matches: 9. This CDR3 region has 13 residues.

The gene calls are TRBV2 and TRBJ1-2; 7 bases are shared with TRBD1. This CDR3 is built from 13 residues. The germline gives CDR1 SNHLY, CDR2 FYNNEI. Losses at the gene ends were 8 bases for V and 8 bases for J; bases not matched to a gene: 11. In nucleotides, the CDR3 is TGTGCCAGCGGAAGAATTAACAGGGGAGGCTACACCTTC. Translating gives CASGRINRGGYTF.

This chain connects TRBV7-9 to TRBJ1-3; no firm D call. This CDR3 comprises 11 residues. From germline, CDR1 is SEHNR and CDR2 FQNEAQ (reference sequence). With 3 bases removed from V and 7 bases from J, the gap between germline ends came to 4 bases. CDR3 residues: CASSFGNTIYF. The CDR3 DNA reads TGTGCCAGCAGCTTTGGTAACACCATATATTTT.

This chain joins TRBV29-1 and TRBJ1-4, with unresolved D. The length of the CDR3 is 13 residues. The germline V gene has CDR1 SQVTM and CDR2 ANQGSEA. Trimming cost V 4 bases and J 6 bases, with 12 bases left between them. CDR3 region: CSVGTGMHEKLFF. In DNA, the CDR3 is TGCAGCGTTGGAACTGGGATGCATGAAAAACTGTTTTTT.

The chain joins TRBV7-6 to TRBJ2-7, with a weak D call TRBD1 (5 bases). The ends were cut back, 1 base at V and 0 bases at J, with 10 bases in the middle. Per the germline V gene, CDR1 is SGHVS and CDR2 is FNYEAQ. This CDR3 spans 15 amino acids. The CDR3 reads CASSLEGQSSYEQYF. In DNA form, the CDR3 reads TGTGCCAGCAGCTTAGAGGGGCAGAGCTCCTACGAGCAGTACTTC.